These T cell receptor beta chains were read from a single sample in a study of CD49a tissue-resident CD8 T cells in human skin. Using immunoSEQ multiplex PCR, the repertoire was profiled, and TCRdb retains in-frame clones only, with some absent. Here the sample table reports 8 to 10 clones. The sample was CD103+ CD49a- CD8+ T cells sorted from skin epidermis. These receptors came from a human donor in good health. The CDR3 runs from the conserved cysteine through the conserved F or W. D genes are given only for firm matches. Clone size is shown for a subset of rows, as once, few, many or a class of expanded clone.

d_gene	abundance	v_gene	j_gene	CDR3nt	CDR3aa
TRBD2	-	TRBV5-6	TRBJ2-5	TGTGCCAGCAGCCTCGGGGGGGGAGGCGAGACCCAGTACTTC	CASSLGGGGETQYF
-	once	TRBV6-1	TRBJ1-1	TGTGCCAGCAAGTTAGGGGGCACTGAAGCTTTCTTT	CASKLGGTEAFF
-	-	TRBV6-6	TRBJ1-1	TGTGCCAGCAGTTTCCCAGAAGCTTTCTTT	CASSFPEAFF
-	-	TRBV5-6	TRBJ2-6	TGTGCCAGCCGGAGTAGCAATAGTCACAAAAGTCGGGCCAACGTCCTGACTTTC	CASRSSNSHKSRANVLTF
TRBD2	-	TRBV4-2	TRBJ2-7	TGTGCCAGCAGCCAAGAGCGGGGGGGCCCCTACGAGCAGTACTTC	CASSQERGGPYEQYF